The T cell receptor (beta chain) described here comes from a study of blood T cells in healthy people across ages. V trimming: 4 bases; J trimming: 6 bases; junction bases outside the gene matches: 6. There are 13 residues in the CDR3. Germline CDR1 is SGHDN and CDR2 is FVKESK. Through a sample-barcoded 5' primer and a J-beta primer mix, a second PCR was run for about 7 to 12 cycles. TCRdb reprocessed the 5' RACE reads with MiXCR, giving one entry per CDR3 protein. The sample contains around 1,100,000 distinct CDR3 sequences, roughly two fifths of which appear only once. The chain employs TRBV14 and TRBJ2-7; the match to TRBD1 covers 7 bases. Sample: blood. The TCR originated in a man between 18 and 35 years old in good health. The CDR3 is CASSRDSFSEQYF. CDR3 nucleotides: TGTGCCAGCAGCCGGGACAGTTTCAGCGAGCAGTACTTC.